These 14 T cell receptor beta chains came from one sample sequenced in a study of blood T cells in healthy people across ages (dated by TCRdb to the mid-2010s). The method behind the library was 5' RACE. The sample was run on an Illumina HiSeq 2500. A second PCR of roughly 6 to 11 cycles was run with a J-beta primer mix and a sample-barcoded 5' primer. Through fastp at Q25 and MiXCR, TCRdb rebuilt clones from the public reads, retaining in-frame beta chains. Each entry merges the rows of one CDR3 protein and shows their most common DNA and genes. Counted in this sample were roughly 1,800,000 distinct CDR3 sequences; around half of them appeared once. The ten largest account for about 2.1% of the sample. The sequencing input was blood. These receptors all come from a woman in her thirties or forties in good health.

To note about this clonotype: A read error may produce the germline difference seen at one junction end. The rearrangement joins TRBV6-2 or TRBV6-3 to TRBJ2-1; 9 nucleotides agree with TRBD1. The J call may not be correct, given that the DNA end is closer to TRBJ2-7. This CDR3 comprises 16 residues. Germline V CDR1 and CDR2: MNHEY, SVGEGT. For the CDR3, the DNA is TGTACCAGCAGTCAGATCCCCGGGACAGGGTTCAATGAGCAGTACTTC. Its translation: CTSSQIPGTGFNEQYF.

This clonotype has a count of ten or more. The chain is built from TRBV7-8 and TRBJ2-7; the D gene is possibly TRBD2 (6 bases). V gave up 5 bases and J gave up 3 bases, with 8 bases separating them. The CDR3 length is 12 residues. Germline-derived CDR1 and CDR2 are SGHVS and FQNEAQ. The CDR3 sequence is CASSGGYYEQYF. CDR3 sequence (DNA): TGTGCCAGCAGCGGAGGGTACTACGAGCAGTACTTC.

Notes on this clonotype: This may come from a read error, since a much larger clone is one base off. The CDR3 region has the DNA TGTGCCAGCAGCCACAAGGACAGGGGCGAGCAGTACTTC. Its protein product is CASSHKDRGEQYF. The genes are TRBV5-6 and TRBJ2-5, with 9 nucleotides matching TRBD1. TRBJ2-7 matches the DNA end more closely, so the J call is doubtful. Germline CDR1 reads SGHDT; CDR2 reads YYEEEE. This CDR3 is 13 amino acids long.

The CDR3 DNA reads as TGCGCCAGCAGCCAAGGGCAGGGGGTGGCTGGCTACACCTTC. Translating it yields CASSQGQGVAGYTF. The chain recombines TRBV4-3 with TRBJ1-2; 7 bases map to TRBD1. CDR3 length equals 14 residues. Trimming at V came to 1 base and at J to 7 bases, leaving 6 bases not matched to a gene. Germline values: CDR1 LGHNA, CDR2 YSLEER.

The V gene is TRBV2, the J gene TRBJ2-1; 9 nucleotides align to TRBD1. This CDR3 contains 16 residues. Germline V CDR1 and CDR2: SNHLY, FYNNEI. V lost 4 bases, J lost 7 bases, and 11 bases stayed unmatched. The CDR3 bases are TGTGCCAGCAGTGCTTACCGGGACAGGGCAGTGAATGAGCAGTTCTTC. Protein sequence: CASSAYRDRAVNEQFF. The complete variable domain, with remaining parts taken from reference TRBV2 and TRBJ2-1, reads EPEVTQTPSHQVTQMGQEVILRCVPISNHLYFYWYRQILGQKVEFLVSFYNNEISEKSEIFDDQFSVERPDGSNFTLKIRSTKLEDSAMYFCASSAYRDRAVNEQFFGPGTRLTVL.

The table lists this clonotype with a few counts. The CDR3 loop reads CSASGTAQETQYF. In nucleotides, the CDR3 is TGCAGTGCCTCAGGGACAGCACAAGAGACCCAGTACTTC. J is TRBJ2-5 and V is TRBV20-1; 7 bases match TRBD1. V was clipped by 6 bases and J by 2 bases; unmatched bases: 6. The CDR3 has 13 amino acids. Germline lookup yields CDR1 DFQATT and CDR2 SNEGSKA (reference sequence).

J is TRBJ2-5 and V is TRBV20-1, with 10 nucleotides matching TRBD2. CDR1 is DFQATT and CDR2 is SNEGSKA in the germline V gene (reference sequence). The CDR3 is 13 amino acids. As DNA, the CDR3 is TGCAGCCGGACTAGCGGCTCCCAAGAGACCCAGTACTTC. Translation: CSRTSGSQETQYF.

This clonotype was counted only a few times. The V and J genes are TRBV7-2 and TRBJ2-5; 12 bases fit TRBD2. The CDR3 sequence is 16 residues long. V trimming: 6 bases; J trimming: 0 bases; junction bases outside the gene matches: 5. Per germline, CDR1 SGHTA and CDR2 FQGNSA. The CDR3 loop is CASRRRLAGDQETQYF. The CDR3 DNA is TGTGCCAGCAGACGCCGACTAGCGGGGGACCAAGAGACCCAGTACTTC.

The CDR3 coding sequence is TGTGCCAGCAGCCAAGTCAGGGGCGATGGCTACACCTTC. This codes for CASSQVRGDGYTF. The V gene is TRBV4-2, the J gene TRBJ1-2, with a weak D call TRBD1 (6 bases). CDR3 length equals 13 residues. V was shortened by 1 base and J by 6 bases, with 9 bases between the two germline ends. CDR1 LGHNA and CDR2 YNFKEQ come from the germline V gene.

V usage is TRBV20-1 and J usage is TRBJ1-2; tentative D call: TRBD1 (6 bases). This CDR3 region has 16 residues. Between the trimmed V and J ends, which lost 3 bases and 5 bases, there was a span of 22 bases. From germline, CDR1 is DFQATT and CDR2 SNEGSKA (reference sequence). The chain's CDR3 is CSARVIQGNLEYGYTF. CDR3 nucleotide sequence: TGCAGTGCTAGGGTAATACAGGGTAATCTTGAATATGGCTACACCTTC.

The rearrangement joins TRBV20-1 to TRBJ1-2; D gene unclear. The CDR3 is 15 amino acids. Germline CDR1 and CDR2: DFQATT and SNEGSKA (reference sequence). Trimming shortened V by 0 bases and J by 3 bases, and 14 bases separated the two germline ends. CDR3: CSARDGRDSDYGYTF. CDR3 nucleotide sequence: TGCAGTGCTAGAGACGGACGAGACTCGGACTATGGCTACACCTTC.

The rearrangement joins TRBV28 to TRBJ1-2, with D possibly being TRBD1 (5 bases). V lost 6 bases and J lost 0, with 14 bases in between. Germline assignment: CDR1 MDHEN and CDR2 SYDVKM. There are 15 residues in the CDR3. CDR3 region: CASSRRTGANYGYTF. The DNA of the CDR3 is TGTGCCAGCAGCCGTAGGACGGGGGCTAACTATGGCTACACCTTC.

The chain carries TRBV20-1 and TRBJ2-3, with 13 bases identical to TRBD2. Losses at the gene ends were 5 bases for V and 2 bases for J; bases not matched to a gene: 13. Germline V CDR1 and CDR2: DFQATT, SNEGSKA (reference sequence). The CDR3 totals 18 residues. The CDR3 DNA is TGCAGTGCTGCCGGACTAGCGGGGGCCGGGTCTTACACAGATACGCAGTATTTT. This translates into CSAAGLAGAGSYTDTQYF.

The CDR3 nucleotides read TGTGCCAGCAGACTAAACTGGAACACCGGGGAGCTGTTTTTT. Protein: CASRLNWNTGELFF. The gene calls are TRBV7-2 and TRBJ2-2; D not certain. The CDR3 covers 14 residues. The V gene lost 6 bases and the J gene lost 1 base, with 9 bases spanning the gap. Germline CDR1 reads SGHTA; CDR2 reads FQGNSA.